These T cell receptor beta chains were read from a single sample in a study of blood T cell repertoires in COVID-19. TCRdb keeps only in-frame clones here, not all; method: immunoSEQ multiplex PCR. The sample records hundreds of thousands of clones, about 86% being singletons. The sequencing sample was made of PBMCs or T cells enriched from blood (not recorded which). The origin of the receptors is a woman aged 45-65 years with acute COVID-19. Each CDR3 is given with its conserved first and last residue. D genes are given only for firm matches. For some rows the clone size is stated as once, few or many, or as a class when expanded; others skip it.

>-|TRBJ2-7|TRBV5-5|-
CASSPHSYSYEQYF
TGTGCCAGCAGCCCTCACTCCTATTCCTACGAGCAGTACTTC
>TRBD1|TRBJ2-3|TRBV5-8|-
CASSQGTGEGDTQYF
TGTGCCAGCAGCCAGGGGACAGGGGAGGGAGATACGCAGTATTTT
>-|TRBJ2-3|TRBV27|-
CASSLFPGGGSLDTQYF
TGTGCCAGCAGTTTATTTCCAGGGGGCGGGAGCCTGGATACGCAGTATTTT
>-|TRBJ1-3|TRBV28|-
CASSPPLGTIYF
TGTGCCAGCAGCCCCCCCCTAGGAACCATATATTTT
>TRBD1|TRBJ1-5|TRBV28|-
CASSNIRQGPYSNQPQHF
TGTGCCAGCAGTAATATTCGACAGGGCCCTTATAGCAATCAGCCCCAGCATTTT
>-|TRBJ2-2|TRBV27|-
CASSLTSRNTGELFF
TGTGCCAGCAGTTTAACCTCCAGAAACACCGGGGAGCTGTTTTTT
>TRBD2|TRBJ2-3|TRBV5-4|-
CASTLAGGPSDTQYF
TGTGCCAGCACATTAGCGGGAGGGCCCTCAGATACGCAGTATTTT
>-|TRBJ2-2|TRBV30|-
CAWSVGATGELFF
TGTGCCTGGAGTGTAGGGGCTACCGGGGAGCTGTTTTTT
>TRBD2|TRBJ2-3|TRBV28|-
CASSILAGSDTQYF
TGTGCCAGCAGTATTCTAGCGGGATCAGATACGCAGTATTTT
>-|TRBJ2-1|TRBV6-1|-
CASSEGDDAYNEQFF
TGTGCCAGCAGTGAAGGCGATGATGCCTACAATGAGCAGTTCTTC
>TRBD2|TRBJ2-3|TRBV3-1/TRBV3-2|-
CASSPPRSGTHTDTQYF
TGTGCCAGCAGCCCACCCCGTAGCGGGACGCACACAGATACGCAGTATTTT
>TRBD2|TRBJ2-3|TRBV27|-
CASSRMGLAGPKEDTQYF
TGTGCCAGCAGTCGCATGGGACTAGCGGGACCGAAAGAAGATACGCAGTATTTT
>-|TRBJ2-1|TRBV6-5|-
CASSRLTYNEQFF
TGTGCCAGCTCGCGTCTTACCTACAATGAGCAGTTCTTC
>TRBD1|TRBJ2-7|TRBV11-2|few
CASSRTGQGDEQYF
TGTGCCAGCAGCCGAACGGGACAGGGTGACGAGCAGTACTTC
>TRBD2|TRBJ2-2|TRBV18|few
CASSPLAGGELFF
TGTGCCAGCTCACCACTAGCGGGAGGGGAGCTGTTTTTT
>-|TRBJ1-5|TRBV18|-
CASSSGQKQPQHF
TGTGCCAGCTCATCCGGACAGAAGCAGCCCCAGCATTTT
>TRBD1|TRBJ2-3|TRBV5-1|-
CASSIGTDPDTQYF
TGCGCCAGCAGCATCGGGACAGACCCAGATACGCAGTATTTT
>-|TRBJ1-1|TRBV29-1|-
CSVEVFGQNTEAFF
TGCAGCGTTGAGGTATTTGGGCAGAACACTGAAGCTTTCTTT
>TRBD2|TRBJ2-4|TRBV6-5|-
CASTEWGGSKNIQYF
TGTGCCAGCACCGAATGGGGGGGGTCCAAAAACATTCAGTACTTC
>TRBD1|TRBJ2-1|TRBV7-9|-
CASRDTGVKYNEQFF
TGTGCCAGCAGGGATACAGGGGTCAAATACAATGAGCAGTTCTTC
>-|TRBJ1-2|TRBV28|-
CASSSRDICYTF
TGTGCCAGCAGTTCCCGGGATATATGCTACACCTTC
>TRBD2|TRBJ2-2|TRBV27|-
CASTRLAGGGGTGELFF
TGTGCCAGCACCCGATTAGCGGGAGGGGGAGGGACCGGGGAGCTGTTTTTT
>TRBD1|TRBJ1-1|TRBV5-4|-
CASRPQGYDTEAFF
TGTGCCAGCAGACCACAGGGGTACGACACTGAAGCTTTCTTT
>TRBD2|TRBJ2-7|TRBV28|-
CASSSLAGPYEQYF
TGTGCCAGCAGTTCACTAGCGGGACCCTACGAGCAGTACTTC
>-|TRBJ1-1|TRBV18|once
CASSPRFSGNTEAFF
TGTGCCAGCTCACCAAGATTTTCGGGGAACACTGAAGCTTTCTTT
>-|TRBJ1-5|TRBV3-1/TRBV3-2|once
CASSHDSREGQPQHF
TGTGCCAGCAGCCACGACAGTAGGGAGGGCCAGCCCCAGCATTTT
>-|TRBJ1-1|TRBV6-2/TRBV6-3|-
CASSTRSQTLNTEAFF
TGTGCCAGCAGTACGAGATCCCAGACTCTGAACACTGAAGCTTTCTTT
>TRBD1|TRBJ1-1|TRBV18|-
CASSPLRGLATEAFF
TGTGCCAGCTCACCATTGAGGGGGCTGGCCACTGAAGCTTTCTTT
>TRBD2|TRBJ2-1|TRBV3-1/TRBV3-2|-
CASSKREGHDEQFF
TGTGCCAGCAGCAAGCGGGAGGGCCACGATGAGCAGTTCTTC
>-|TRBJ1-2|TRBV12-3/TRBV12-4|-
CASSFPFNYGYTF
TGTGCCAGCAGTTTCCCCTTTAACTATGGCTACACCTTC
>TRBD1|TRBJ1-2|TRBV7-9|-
CASSLGTGANYGYTF
TGTGCCAGCAGCCTTGGGACAGGGGCTAACTATGGCTACACCTTC
>TRBD1|TRBJ2-7|TRBV11-2|-
CASRFTTGTGGYEQYF
TGTGCCAGCAGGTTCACAACGGGGACAGGGGGTTACGAGCAGTACTTC
>-|TRBJ1-1|TRBV27|-
CASHLTANTEAFF
TGTGCCAGCCACCTTACAGCGAACACTGAAGCTTTCTTT
>-|TRBJ1-5|TRBV30|many
CAWSSGRRGGNQPQHF
TGTGCCTGGAGCTCTGGACGGAGGGGAGGCAATCAGCCCCAGCATTTT
>-|TRBJ2-1|TRBV4-3|-
CASSYPGTEQFF
TGCGCCAGCAGCTACCCGGGAACTGAGCAGTTCTTC
>TRBD1|TRBJ2-4|TRBV28|once
CASSLSGQGDIQYF
TGTGCCAGCAGTTTATCTGGACAGGGAGACATTCAGTACTTC
>-|TRBJ2-3|TRBV28|-
CASTQGPDTQYF
TGTGCCAGTACCCAGGGGCCGGATACGCAGTATTTT
>TRBD1|TRBJ2-1|TRBV11-1|-
CASSLYGTGEQFF
TGTGCCAGCAGCTTATACGGGACAGGGGAGCAGTTCTTC
>TRBD1|TRBJ2-3|TRBV4-1|-
CASSQEGQGATDTQYF
TGCGCCAGCAGCCAAGAAGGACAGGGGGCTACAGATACGCAGTATTTT
>TRBD1|TRBJ2-6|TRBV4-2|-
CASSHWGQGASGANVLTF
TGTGCCAGCAGCCACTGGGGACAGGGGGCTTCTGGGGCCAACGTCCTGACTTTC
>TRBD2|TRBJ2-7|TRBV2|-
CASRLAGSVYEQYF
TGTGCCAGCAGGCTAGCGGGATCAGTATACGAGCAGTACTTC
>TRBD2|TRBJ2-7|TRBV18|-
CASSTRTSGRAVYEQYF
TGTGCCAGCTCAACCCGTACTAGCGGGAGGGCCGTCTACGAGCAGTACTTC
>TRBD1|TRBJ1-5|TRBV11-2|-
CASSLGGQGSNQPQHF
TGTGCCAGCAGCTTAGGGGGACAGGGGAGCAATCAGCCCCAGCATTTT
>-|TRBJ2-1|TRBV20-1|-
CSASPTSHSYNEQFF
TGCAGTGCTAGTCCGACTAGTCACTCCTACAATGAGCAGTTCTTC
>TRBD2|TRBJ2-3|TRBV5-1|once
CASSSGAGGPTDTQYF
TGCGCCAGCAGCTCCGGGGCGGGAGGGCCCACAGATACGCAGTATTTT
>TRBD1|TRBJ1-2|TRBV5-6|-
CASTGTGGGYTF
TGTGCCAGCACCGGGACAGGGGGAGGCTACACCTTC
>TRBD1|TRBJ1-1|TRBV11-2|-
CASSLTGGVNTEAFF
TGTGCCAGCAGCCTAACAGGGGGAGTGAACACTGAAGCTTTCTTT
>-|TRBJ2-5|TRBV5-6|-
CASSGTPGFQETQYF
TGTGCCAGCAGCGGAACCCCAGGGTTTCAAGAGACCCAGTACTTC
>TRBD1|TRBJ1-1|TRBV28|-
CASSYRGGNTEAFF
TGTGCCAGCAGTTACAGGGGAGGGAACACTGAAGCTTTCTTT